The present TCR beta chain was sequenced within a study of cytomegalovirus exposure and HLA in healthy donors. Nominal health characterized the donors when sampled, though unrecorded immune exposures were likely. 13 Jbeta primers and 60 Vbeta primers were used for the PCR. The table came from immunoSEQ multiplex PCR; TCRdb's copy has only in-frame clones and leaves some out. The sample shows around 140,000 clones, 60% to 80% of them seen only once. Study-level points and caveats: Confirmation in vitro established that a few CMV-associated chains were specific for CMV antigens. The study put 160 or so TCR beta chains on its list as cytomegalovirus-associated. Versus the approximately 700-donor mean, an Asian-associated ancestry cluster reportedly showed fewer N-insertions in a later analysis.

As concerns this clone: Its antigen is still unknown.

This CDR3 spans 15 amino acids. The V gene's germline CDR1 is MGHRA and CDR2 YSYEKL. V was clipped by 4 bases and J by 4 bases; unmatched bases: 5. This sequence was found in a female donor in good health and CMV-seronegative. The chain links TRBV4-1 to TRBJ2-2, with 8 bases that match TRBD2. The sample consisted of PBMCs. The CDR3 DNA reads as TGCGCCAGCAGCCTCCGGGAGGGTGGCACCGGGGAGCTGTTTTTT. It yields the protein CASSLREGGTGELFF.